The 8 T cell receptor beta chains presented below share a single source sample, sequenced in a study of T cells in Graves' hyperthyroidism and ophthalmopathy. Researchers amplified the TCR beta CDR3 regions from RNA transcripts. First-round RT-PCR with HTBI primers amplified the TCR CDR3 region. TCRdb analysed the multiplex PCR reads with MiXCR anew, one entry per CDR3 protein. The data hold 550,000 to 600,000 distinct CDR3 sequences, with over 12% observed a single time. Material: blood. The origin of the receptors is a woman younger than 30 with Graves' ophthalmopathy.

This clonotype turned up a few times. CDR3 sequence: CASSESKDEQYF. As DNA, the CDR3 is TGTGCCAGCAGTGAGAGTAAAGATGAGCAGTACTTC. The rearrangement uses TRBV25-1 and TRBJ2-7; no firm D call. CDR3 length equals 12 residues. Trimming pared 3 bases from V and 7 bases from J, leaving 10 bases between. CDR1 is MGHDK and CDR2 is SYGVNS in the germline V gene.

This clonotype was counted at least ten times. This rearrangement joins TRBV2 to TRBJ2-2; perhaps TRBD1 as D (5 bases). The germline gives CDR1 SNHLY, CDR2 FYNNEI. V lost 8 bases to trimming and J lost 3 bases, with 16 bases between them. The CDR3 is 15 amino acids. CDR3 amino acids: CASHRQQLDTGELFF. In DNA form, the CDR3 reads TGTGCCAGCCACCGACAGCAATTAGACACCGGGGAGCTGTTTTTT.

This clonotype was observed many times. The V call is TRBV30, the J call TRBJ2-2; D not certain. The V end lost 3 bases, the J end lost 1 base, and 3 bases lay between the germline ends. Germline loops: CDR1 GTSNPN, CDR2 SVGIG (reference sequence). CDR3 length: 12 residues. The CDR3 is CAWRRNTGELFF. CDR3 DNA sequence: TGTGCCTGGAGAAGGAACACCGGGGAGCTGTTTTTT.

Ten or more counts support this clonotype. V gene TRBV20-1 combines with J gene TRBJ1-6; perhaps TRBD1 as D (5 bases). The length of the CDR3 is 15 residues. Germline assignment: CDR1 DFQATT and CDR2 SNEGSKA (reference sequence). V shed 0 bases and J shed 9 bases, with 15 bases lying between them. The CDR3 bases are TGCAGTGCTAGAGATATAGGCCATGGGGGTTCACCCCTCCACTTT. This translates into CSARDIGHGGSPLHF.

This clonotype was recorded many times. The chain is built from TRBV12-3 or TRBV12-4 and TRBJ1-4, with TRBD1 as a possible D gene (5 bases). V lost 3 bases, J lost 4 bases, and 12 bases lay in between. This CDR3 is built from 15 residues. In DNA, the CDR3 is TGTGCCAGCAGTTTCATGGCCGGGGGTAATGAAAAACTGTTTTTT. Encoded protein: CASSFMAGGNEKLFF.

This clonotype has just a few counts. The V call is TRBV25-1, the J call TRBJ1-1; 10 bases fit TRBD1. The CDR3 covers 13 residues. Trimming at V came to 6 bases and at J to 6 bases, leaving 4 bases not matched to a gene. Germline V gene sequence: CDR1 MGHDK, CDR2 SYGVNS. Here the CDR3 reads CASSGQGVAEAFF. The CDR3, as DNA: TGTGCCAGCAGCGGACAGGGGGTTGCTGAAGCTTTCTTT.

In this sample, this clonotype turned up many times. The chain carries TRBV15 and TRBJ1-5; possible D gene TRBD1, 5 bases. The germline V gene encodes CDR1 LNHNV and CDR2 YYDKDF (reference sequence). CDR3 size: 16 residues. V was shortened by 5 bases and J by 4 bases, with 18 bases between the two germline ends. The CDR3 loop reads CATSLRTGLRNQPQHF. For the CDR3, the DNA is TGTGCCACCAGCCTACGGACGGGGCTACGGAATCAGCCCCAGCATTTT.

There are a few counts of this clonotype. The chain uses TRBV6-1 and TRBJ2-2; a weak D match, TRBD2 (6 bases). The CDR3 loop spans 17 amino acids. Germline loops: CDR1 MNHNS, CDR2 SASEGT. Trimming left V 3 bases short and J 7 bases short, with 21 bases between. As DNA, the CDR3 is TGTGCCAGCAGTGACCATCCGCGGGGCGGGAATATCGGGGAGCTGTTTTTT. This encodes CASSDHPRGGNIGELFF.